Below are 16 T cell receptor beta chains sequenced from a single sample in a study of radiotherapy plus CTLA-4 blockade in lung cancer (dated by TCRdb to 2016 to 2019). Libraries were made using the immunoSEQ multiplex PCR assay. TCRdb provides this immuneACCESS table in a form limited to in-frame rearrangements. Some clones are lacking; in checked studies, under half of them reflect an unresolved V gene, and why the rest are absent is not known. Counted in this sample were more than 90,000 clones; 70% to 85% of them appeared once. Roughly 3.3% of the sample is in the top ten clones. Sequences were derived from peripheral blood, sampled from a patient treated with radiotherapy plus ipilimumab. Receptors originate from a human donor with non-small cell lung cancer that progressed on radiotherapy plus ipilimumab. Some clones in this sample may be carry-over from other donors' samples.

This clone was recorded a few times. This chain links TRBV30 with TRBJ1-2; 9 nucleotides agree with TRBD1. Per germline, CDR1 GTSNPN and CDR2 SVGIG (reference sequence). Losses at the gene ends were 3 bases for V and 2 bases for J; bases not matched to a gene: 1. The CDR3 extends over 13 amino acids. This CDR3 reads CAWSGQGNYGYTF. The CDR3 bases are TGTGCCTGGAGCGGACAGGGGAACTATGGCTACACCTTC.

The chain joins TRBV30 to TRBJ2-7; tentatively, D is TRBD1 or TRBD2 (5 bases each). This CDR3 contains 11 residues. CDR1 is GTSNPN, CDR2 SVGIG, per germline (reference sequence). V gave up 4 bases and J gave up 3 bases, with 7 bases separating them. The CDR3 DNA reads as TGTGCCTGGACGAGGGGCTACGAGCAGTACTTC. Amino acids: CAWTRGYEQYF.

This sequence joins TRBV5-1 and TRBJ2-7; unclear D gene. CDR3 length: 13 residues. Germline-derived CDR1 and CDR2 are SGHRS and YFSETQ. Trimming cost V 4 bases and J 2 bases, with 10 bases left between them. The CDR3 DNA reads TGCGCCAGCAGCACCACAAGGACCTACGAGCAGTACTTC. Translated: CASSTTRTYEQYF.

J is TRBJ1-1 and V is TRBV21-1. TRBV21-1 is labeled a pseudogene. The CDR3 totals 15 residues. CDR3 region: CASSKSGRGNTEAFF. The CDR3 DNA reads as TGTGCCAGCAGCAAAAGCGGAAGGGGGAACACTGAAGCTTTCTTT.

The chain carries TRBV18 and TRBJ1-2; a weak D match, TRBD1 (5 bases). Trimming took off 6 bases at V and 8 bases at J, with 22 bases between the two ends. Germline CDR1 is KGHSH and CDR2 is LQKENI. The CDR3 is 15 residues long. CDR3: CASSLSYGTNGGYTF. The DNA for the CDR3 is TGTGCCAGCTCTCTATCATACGGGACCAATGGCGGCTACACCTTC.

V is TRBV15 and J is TRBJ2-5; 7 bases are shared with TRBD1. V dropped 3 bases and J dropped 11; count of bases not matched to a gene: 9. There are 13 residues in the CDR3. Germline V gene lookup returns CDR1 LNHNV and CDR2 YYDKDF (reference sequence). In nucleotides, the CDR3 is TGTGCCACCAGCAGCGAGGGGGACAGTGAGCAGTACTTC. It codes for CATSSEGDSEQYF.

This clone has only one observation. V and J are TRBV7-8 and TRBJ1-1; 10 positions match TRBD1. Germline V gene data show CDR1 as SGHVS and CDR2 as FQNEAQ. V trimming: 5 bases; J trimming: 4 bases; junction bases outside the gene matches: 7. The CDR3 has 15 amino acids. The CDR3 DNA reads TGTGCCAGCAGCCTAGGACAGGGGGGCCTCACTGAAGCTTTCTTT. This sequence encodes CASSLGQGGLTEAFF. Filled out from reference TRBV7-8 and TRBJ1-1, the complete variable domain reads GAGVSQSPRYKVAKRGQDVALRCDPISGHVSLFWYQQALGQGPEFLTYFQNEAQLDKSGLPSDRFFAERPEGSVSTLKIQRTQQEDSAVYLCASSLGQGGLTEAFFGQGTRLTVV.

In this sample, this clone turned up a few times. J is TRBJ1-5 and V is TRBV2; TRBD1 agrees at 8 bases. The ends lost 3 bases at V and 9 bases at J; junction bases unmatched: 7. The CDR3 has 14 residues. Germline CDR1 is SNHLY and CDR2 is FYNNEI. CDR3 in DNA: TGTGCCAGCAGTGATGGGCAGGGGGCAGGGCCCCAGCATTTT. Translated, it gives CASSDGQGAGPQHF. The complete variable domain, with remaining parts taken from reference TRBV2 and TRBJ1-5, reads EPEVTQTPSHQVTQMGQEVILRCVPISNHLYFYWYRQILGQKVEFLVSFYNNEISEKSEIFDDQFSVERPDGSNFTLKIRSTKLEDSAMYFCASSDGQGAGPQHFGDGTRLSIL.

V usage is TRBV7-2 and J usage is TRBJ1-1; unclear D gene. Germline V CDR1 and CDR2: SGHTA, FQGNSA. V was shortened by 1 base and J by 8 bases, with 8 bases between the two germline ends. The CDR3 totals 12 residues. DNA for the CDR3: TGTGCCAGCAGCTTAGACGCGTACGAAGCTTTCTTT. Protein sequence: CASSLDAYEAFF. Complete variable domain (other parts from reference TRBV7-2 and TRBJ1-1): GAGVSQSPSNKVTEKGKDVELRCDPISGHTALYWYRQSLGQGLEFLIYFQGNSAPDKSGLPSDRFSAERTGGSVSTLTIQRTQQEDSAVYLCASSLDAYEAFFGQGTRLTVV.

The chain couples TRBV18 to TRBJ1-1; D remains unclear. V lost 5 bases, J lost 3 bases, and 10 bases lay in between. The CDR3 totals 13 residues. Per germline, CDR1 KGHSH and CDR2 LQKENI. CDR3 sequence (DNA): TGTGCCAGCTCAACCACAAGGGACACTGAAGCTTTCTTT. It yields the protein CASSTTRDTEAFF.

The gene calls are TRBV7-9 and TRBJ2-7, with TRBD1 matching 12 bases. The J call is in doubt because the DNA end fits TRBJ2-1 better. The CDR3 covers 16 residues. The V gene's germline CDR1 is SEHNR and CDR2 FQNEAQ (reference sequence). As DNA, the CDR3 is TGTGCCAGCAGCCCGTACGGGACAGGGGGCCACAATGAGCAGTTCTTC. Its protein is CASSPYGTGGHNEQFF.

The chain recombines TRBV5-1 with TRBJ1-2; 9 bases line up with TRBD1. Germline V gives CDR1 SGHRS, CDR2 YFSETQ. The V segment lost 0 bases and the J segment 4 bases; nucleotides outside the gene matches: 10. The CDR3 contains 17 residues. The CDR3 reads CASSLVRGQGSGYGYTF. The CDR3 region has the DNA TGCGCCAGCAGCTTGGTCCGGGGACAGGGATCCGGCTATGGCTACACCTTC. Filled out from reference TRBV5-1 and TRBJ1-2, the complete variable domain reads KAGVTQTPRYLIKTRGQQVTLSCSPISGHRSVSWYQQTPGQGLQFLFEYFSETQRNKGNFPGRFSGRQFSNSRSEMNVSTLELGDSALYLCASSLVRGQGSGYGYTFGSGTRLTVV.

This clone is a singleton in its sample. The chain has TRBV6-1 and TRBJ1-2; D is perhaps TRBD1 (5 bases). Per the germline V gene, CDR1 is MNHNS and CDR2 is SASEGT. V shed 6 bases and J shed 4 bases, with 12 bases lying between them. The CDR3 totals 13 residues. DNA of the CDR3: TGTGCCAGCAGGACAACAGGAGGCTATGGCTACACCTTC. Encoded protein: CASRTTGGYGYTF.

The CDR3 is CASSRTLRSYEQYF. For the CDR3, the DNA is TGTGCCAGCAGTCGGACACTTCGCTCCTACGAGCAGTACTTC. J is TRBJ2-7 and V is TRBV27; D perhaps matches TRBD1 (5 bases). This CDR3 comprises 14 residues. V dropped 5 bases and J dropped 0 bases, with 11 bases sitting between them. Germline V lookup: CDR1 MNHEY, CDR2 SMNVEV (reference sequence).

The CDR3 reads CASSQSPRDNYEQYF. The CDR3, as DNA: TGCGCCAGCAGCCAAAGCCCCCGGGACAACTACGAGCAGTACTTC. The chain has TRBV4-3 and TRBJ2-5; a weak D match, TRBD1 (6 bases). The last part of the DNA fits TRBJ2-7 better; the J call may be wrong. The CDR3 length is 15 residues. Germline V gene data show CDR1 as LGHNA and CDR2 as YSLEER.

The rearrangement uses TRBV27 and TRBJ1-1, with 9 nucleotides matching TRBD1. The V segment lost 6 bases and the J segment 1 base; nucleotides outside the gene matches: 6. The CDR3 runs 15 residues. CDR1 MNHEY and CDR2 SMNVEV come from the germline V gene (reference sequence). The CDR3 loop reads CASSPGTGTNTEAFF. The CDR3 DNA reads TGTGCCAGCAGCCCAGGGACAGGGACGAACACTGAAGCTTTCTTT.